The 10 T cell receptor beta chains given below trace back to one sample, sequenced in a study of graft-versus-host responses after intestinal transplantation. Their target antigens are unknown. Some clones are missing from TCRdb's copy, which holds only in-frame ones; the method was immunoSEQ multiplex PCR. The profile shows 96,000 or so clones, approximately 90% of them singletons. The specimen comprised unstimulated CD4+ T cells sorted from spleen or lymph node cells, sampled before intestinal transplant. The receptors originated from a human donor who received an intestinal transplant.

This chain links TRBV29-1 with TRBJ1-1, with D tentatively TRBD1 (6 bases). There are 12 residues in the CDR3. Germline CDR1 is SQVTM and CDR2 is ANQGSEA. V lost 1 base and J 7 bases, leaving 10 bases between the germline ends. As DNA, the CDR3 is TGCAGCGTTGAAGGTAGGGGGTTTGAAGCTTTCTTT. Amino acid sequence: CSVEGRGFEAFF.

V gene TRBV6-1 combines with J gene TRBJ2-1; the D is unclear. The CDR3 totals 15 residues. Germline V gives CDR1 MNHNS, CDR2 SASEGT. The V gene lost 2 bases and the J gene lost 4 bases, with 12 bases spanning the gap. The CDR3 DNA follows: TGTGCCAGCAGTGAATTTCGGCAGACATACAATGAGCAGTTCTTC. Translated, it gives CASSEFRQTYNEQFF.

The chain uses TRBV7-3 and TRBJ2-1; TRBD2 agrees at 13 bases. CDR1 is SGHTA, CDR2 FQGTGA, per germline. The junction had 6 bases not matched to a gene; V was cut back by 0 bases and J by 7 bases. The CDR3 is made up of 17 amino acids. CDR3 region: CASSLTTGTSGANEQFF. CDR3 coding DNA: TGTGCCAGCAGCTTAACAACCGGGACTAGCGGGGCGAATGAGCAGTTCTTC.

This clone was detected only once. The chain carries TRBV18 and TRBJ1-2, with D possibly TRBD1 on 6 matching bases. CDR3 length: 13 amino acids. V lost 6 bases and J lost 3, with 11 bases in between. Germline V gives CDR1 KGHSH, CDR2 LQKENI. The CDR3 region has the DNA TGTGCCAGCTCGCTGGACAGCTACTATGGCTACACCTTC. Encoded protein: CASSLDSYYGYTF.

The genes are TRBV9 and TRBJ2-3, with a tentative D call TRBD2 (5 bases). This CDR3 spans 16 amino acids. Trimming left V 5 bases short and J 6 bases short, with 22 bases between. Looked up from germline, CDR1 is SGDLS and CDR2 is YYNGEE. CDR3 residues: CASRFTSNPGVDTQYF. The CDR3 DNA reads as TGTGCCAGCAGGTTTACTTCAAACCCCGGGGTGGATACGCAGTATTTT.

This chain's CDR3 is CASSPTVFPNQPQHF. In DNA, the CDR3 is TGTGCCAGTAGTCCCACAGTGTTCCCCAATCAGCCCCAGCATTTT. The chain couples TRBV19 to TRBJ1-5; no firm D call. Germline CDR1 is LNHDA and CDR2 is SQIVND (reference sequence). V shed 5 bases and J shed 3 bases, with 14 bases lying between them. This CDR3 is 15 amino acids long. The entire variable domain, with the rest obtained from reference TRBV19 and TRBJ1-5, is as follows: DGGITQSPKYLFRKEGQNVTLSCEQNLNHDAMYWYRQDPGQGLRLIYYSQIVNDFQKGDIAEGYSVSREKKESFPLTVTSAQKNPTAFYLCASSPTVFPNQPQHFGDGTRLSIL.

V usage is TRBV27 and J usage is TRBJ1-1; possibly TRBD1 for D (6 bases). The CDR3 extends over 13 amino acids. V lost 8 bases and J 7 bases, leaving 17 bases between the germline ends. Germline values: CDR1 MNHEY, CDR2 SMNVEV (reference sequence). The CDR3 sequence is CASSSRATGEAFF. The CDR3 nucleotides read TGTGCCAGCTCGAGTCGGGCGACAGGTGAAGCTTTCTTT.

This rearrangement joins TRBV7-2 to TRBJ1-5; D gene ambiguous. Germline V lookup: CDR1 SGHTA, CDR2 FQGNSA. The CDR3 is 13 amino acids. The ends were cut back, 3 bases at V and 7 bases at J, with 10 bases in the middle. CDR3: CASSFNPGQPQHF. The DNA for the CDR3 is TGTGCCAGCAGCTTCAATCCCGGGCAGCCCCAGCATTTT.

CDR3 in DNA: TGTGCCAGCAGCTTCCGACTAGCGGGGGGGTACGAGCAGTACTTC. It yields the protein CASSFRLAGGYEQYF. V is TRBV11-3 and J is TRBJ2-7; the match to TRBD2 covers 14 bases. V shed 3 bases, J shed 4 bases, and the junction held 2 bases outside the gene matches. Germline lookup yields CDR1 SGHNT and CDR2 YENEEA. The CDR3 consists of 15 residues.

The rearrangement joins TRBV29-1 to TRBJ1-3; 9 positions match TRBD1. The CDR3 totals 12 residues. CDR1 and CDR2 from the germline V gene are SQVTM and ANQGSEA. V lost 7 bases and J lost 4; bases outside the gene matches: 2. The CDR3 sequence: CSAGTGGNTIYF. DNA for the CDR3: TGCAGCGCCGGGACAGGGGGAAACACCATATATTTT.